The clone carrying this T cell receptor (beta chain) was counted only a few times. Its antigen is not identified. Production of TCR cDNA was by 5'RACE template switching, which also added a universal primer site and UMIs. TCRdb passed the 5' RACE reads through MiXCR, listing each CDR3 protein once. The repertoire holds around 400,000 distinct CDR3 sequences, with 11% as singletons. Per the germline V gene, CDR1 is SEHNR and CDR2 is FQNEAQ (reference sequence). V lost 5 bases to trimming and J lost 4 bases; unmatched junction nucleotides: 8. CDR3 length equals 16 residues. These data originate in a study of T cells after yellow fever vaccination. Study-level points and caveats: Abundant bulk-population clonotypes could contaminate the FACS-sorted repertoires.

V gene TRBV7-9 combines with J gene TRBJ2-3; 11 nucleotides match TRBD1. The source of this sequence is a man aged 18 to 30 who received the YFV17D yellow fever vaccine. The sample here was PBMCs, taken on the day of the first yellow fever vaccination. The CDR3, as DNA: TGTGCCAGCAGCAAAGGACAGGGGGCAAATTCAGATACGCAGTATTTT. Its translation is CASSKGQGANSDTQYF.